This TCR beta chain appears in the sequencing data of a study of T cell changes during pregnancy in multiple sclerosis. The CDR3 is 16 amino acids. V was clipped by 5 bases and J by 7 bases, with 21 bases between them. Per germline, CDR1 SEHNR and CDR2 FQNEAQ (reference sequence). Profiled with immunoSEQ multiplex PCR; TCRdb holds only in-frame clones, not every one. Of roughly 30,000 clones listed, about nine tenths are singletons. The J gene is TRBJ2-1, the V gene TRBV7-9; tentatively, D is TRBD1 (6 bases). This TCR came from a female donor with multiple sclerosis, enrolled in a pregnancy study. This specimen was CD8+ T cells from peripheral blood mononuclear cells, taken after pregnancy. The CDR3, as DNA: TGTGCCAGCAGCCCACCTCCCTGGGGGACAAGAAATGAGCAGTTCTTC. Its protein is CASSPPPWGTRNEQFF. The complete variable domain, with remaining parts taken from reference TRBV7-9 and TRBJ2-1, reads DTGVSQNPRHKITKRGQNVTFRCDPISEHNRLYWYRQTLGQGPEFLTYFQNEAQLEKSRLLSDRFSAERPKGSFSTLEIQRTEQGDSAMYLCASSPPPWGTRNEQFFGPGTRLTVL.